The clone carrying this T cell receptor (beta chain) turned up a few times. What it binds is not known. RNA extraction gave at least 5 micrograms of total RNA per sample. The sample belongs to a study of blood T cells in healthy people across ages. Notes on the study in general: Lack of knowledge of donor CMV status possibly confounded expanded clonotype changes.

J gave up 1 base and V 5 bases, and 9 bases lay outside the gene matches. The CDR3 sequence is 18 residues long. The germline V gene encodes CDR1 MNHEY and CDR2 SMNVEV (reference sequence). Primers used in a second PCR of roughly 7 to 11 cycles were a sample-barcoded 5' primer and a J-beta primer mix. Each CDR3 protein gets one entry after TCRdb re-called the 5' RACE reads with MiXCR. The table shows under 800,000 distinct CDR3 sequences, with roughly 21% occurring only once. The sequence came from a man between 65 and 85 years old in good health. This sequence joins TRBV27 and TRBJ2-3, with 13 bases identical to TRBD2. Sequenced input: blood. CDR3 DNA sequence: TGTGCCAGCAGTCAACTAGCGGGAGGGCCCTCTGGCACAGATACGCAGTATTTT. Its translation: CASSQLAGGPSGTDTQYF.